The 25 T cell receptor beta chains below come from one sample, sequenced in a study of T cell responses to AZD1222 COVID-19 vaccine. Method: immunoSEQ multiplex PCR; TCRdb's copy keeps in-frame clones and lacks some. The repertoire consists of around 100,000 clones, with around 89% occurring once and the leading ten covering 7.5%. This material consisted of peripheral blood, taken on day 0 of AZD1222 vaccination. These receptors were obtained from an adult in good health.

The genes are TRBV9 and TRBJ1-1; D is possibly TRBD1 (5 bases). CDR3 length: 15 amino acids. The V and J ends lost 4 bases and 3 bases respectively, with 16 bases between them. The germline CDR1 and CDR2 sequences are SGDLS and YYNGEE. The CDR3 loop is CASSQAGGSDTEAFF. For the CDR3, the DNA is TGTGCCAGCAGCCAAGCTGGGGGGTCGGACACTGAAGCTTTCTTT. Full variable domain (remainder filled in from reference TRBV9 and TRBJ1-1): DSGVTQTPKHLITATGQRVTLRCSPRSGDLSVYWYQQSLDQGLQFLIQYYNGEERAKGNILERFSAQQFPDLHSELNLSSLELGDSALYFCASSQAGGSDTEAFFGQGTRLTVV.

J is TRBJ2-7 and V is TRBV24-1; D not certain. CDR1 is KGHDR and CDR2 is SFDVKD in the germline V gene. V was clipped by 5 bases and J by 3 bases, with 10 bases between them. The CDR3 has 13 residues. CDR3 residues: CATSGQSIYEQYF. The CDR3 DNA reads TGTGCCACCAGTGGGCAGTCCATCTACGAGCAGTACTTC.

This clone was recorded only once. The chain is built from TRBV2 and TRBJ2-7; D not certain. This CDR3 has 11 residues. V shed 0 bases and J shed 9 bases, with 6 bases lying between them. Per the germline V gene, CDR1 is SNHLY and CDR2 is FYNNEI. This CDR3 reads CASSEAPRQYF. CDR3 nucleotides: TGTGCCAGCAGTGAAGCGCCCAGGCAGTACTTC. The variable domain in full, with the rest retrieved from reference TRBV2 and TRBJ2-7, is EPEVTQTPSHQVTQMGQEVILRCVPISNHLYFYWYRQILGQKVEFLVSFYNNEISEKSEIFDDQFSVERPDGSNFTLKIRSTKLEDSAMYFCASSEAPRQYFGPGTRLTVT.

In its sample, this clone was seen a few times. In nucleotides, the CDR3 is TGTGCCAGCAGCGTAGGCGGGAGAGGCGAGACCCAGTACTTC. Its translation: CASSVGGRGETQYF. The V gene is TRBV9, the J gene TRBJ2-5, with TRBD2 matching over 7 bases. Looked up from germline, CDR1 is SGDLS and CDR2 is YYNGEE. V was pared by 0 bases and J by 5 bases, with 4 bases of the junction left unmatched. This CDR3 region has 14 residues. The complete variable domain, with remaining parts taken from reference TRBV9 and TRBJ2-5, reads DSGVTQTPKHLITATGQRVTLRCSPRSGDLSVYWYQQSLDQGLQFLIQYYNGEERAKGNILERFSAQQFPDLHSELNLSSLELGDSALYFCASSVGGRGETQYFGPGTRLLVL.

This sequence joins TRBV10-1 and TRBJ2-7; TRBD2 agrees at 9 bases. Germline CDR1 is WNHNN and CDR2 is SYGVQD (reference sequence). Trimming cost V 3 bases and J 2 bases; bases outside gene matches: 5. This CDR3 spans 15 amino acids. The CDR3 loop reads CASSELAGGAYEQYF. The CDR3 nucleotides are TGCGCCAGCAGTGAATTGGCGGGAGGGGCCTACGAGCAGTACTTC.

CDR3 sequence reads: CASSFLDPILRYNEQFF. In DNA, the CDR3 is TGTGCCAGCAGTTTCCTCGACCCGATACTGAGGTACAATGAGCAGTTCTTC. The rearrangement joins TRBV28 to TRBJ2-1; D gene unclear. V was shortened by 3 bases and J by 4 bases, with 19 bases between the two germline ends. The CDR3 contains 17 residues. Germline loops: CDR1 MDHEN, CDR2 SYDVKM.

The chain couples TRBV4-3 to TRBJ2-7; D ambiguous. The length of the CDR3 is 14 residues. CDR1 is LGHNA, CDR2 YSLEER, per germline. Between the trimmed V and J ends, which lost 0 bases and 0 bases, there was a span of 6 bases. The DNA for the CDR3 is TGCGCCAGCAGCCAAGAGCCCGGCTCCTACGAGCAGTACTTC. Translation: CASSQEPGSYEQYF.

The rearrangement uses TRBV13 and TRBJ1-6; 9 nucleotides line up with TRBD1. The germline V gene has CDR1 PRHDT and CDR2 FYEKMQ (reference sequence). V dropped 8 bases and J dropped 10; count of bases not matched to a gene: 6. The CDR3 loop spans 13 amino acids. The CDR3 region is CASATGGGSPLHF. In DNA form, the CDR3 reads TGTGCCAGCGCAACAGGGGGCGGGTCACCCCTCCACTTT.

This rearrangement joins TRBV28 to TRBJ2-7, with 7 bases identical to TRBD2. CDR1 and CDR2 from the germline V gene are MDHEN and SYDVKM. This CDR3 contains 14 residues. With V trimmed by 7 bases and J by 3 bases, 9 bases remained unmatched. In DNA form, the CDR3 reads TGTGCCAGCACGATAGGACTAGGAGTCTACGAGCAGTACTTC. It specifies CASTIGLGVYEQYF.

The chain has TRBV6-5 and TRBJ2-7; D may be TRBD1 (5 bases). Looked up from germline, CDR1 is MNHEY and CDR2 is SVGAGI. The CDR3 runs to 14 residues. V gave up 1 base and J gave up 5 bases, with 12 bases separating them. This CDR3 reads CASSYYLRADEQYF. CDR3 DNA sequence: TGTGCCAGCAGTTACTATCTCAGGGCTGACGAGCAGTACTTC.

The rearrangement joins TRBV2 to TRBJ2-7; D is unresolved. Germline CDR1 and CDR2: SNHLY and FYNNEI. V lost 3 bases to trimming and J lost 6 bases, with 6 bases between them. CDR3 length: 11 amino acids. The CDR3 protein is CASSEETEQYF. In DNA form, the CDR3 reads TGTGCCAGCAGTGAGGAAACCGAGCAGTACTTC.

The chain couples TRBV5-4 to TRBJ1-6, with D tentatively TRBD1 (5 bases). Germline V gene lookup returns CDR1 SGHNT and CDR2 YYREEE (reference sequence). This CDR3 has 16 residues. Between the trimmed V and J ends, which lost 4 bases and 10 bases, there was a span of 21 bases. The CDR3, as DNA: TGTGCCAGCAGCAGGGGATTAGCGTGGGATGGGTCACCCCTCCACTTT. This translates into CASSRGLAWDGSPLHF.

CDR3 sequence (DNA): TGTGCCAGCAGGGCACAGGGGGCTAGAACCACTGAAGCTTTCTTT. Amino acid sequence: CASRAQGARTTEAFF. This chain uses TRBV2 with TRBJ1-1; TRBD1 aligns across 9 bases. This CDR3 comprises 15 residues. V shed 6 bases, J shed 4 bases, and the junction held 9 bases outside the gene matches. In germline, CDR1 is SNHLY, CDR2 FYNNEI.

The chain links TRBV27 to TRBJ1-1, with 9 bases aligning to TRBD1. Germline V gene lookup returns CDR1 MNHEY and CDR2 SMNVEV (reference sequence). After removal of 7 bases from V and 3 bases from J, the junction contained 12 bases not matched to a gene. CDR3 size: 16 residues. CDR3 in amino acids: CASTDNSGTGYTEAFF. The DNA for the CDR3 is TGTGCCAGCACTGACAACTCCGGGACAGGGTACACTGAAGCTTTCTTT.

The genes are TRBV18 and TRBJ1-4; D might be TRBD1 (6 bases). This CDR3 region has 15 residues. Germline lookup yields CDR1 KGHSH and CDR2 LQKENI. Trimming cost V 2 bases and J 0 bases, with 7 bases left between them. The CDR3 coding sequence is TGTGCCAGCTCACCAAGGACAGCAACTAATGAAAAACTGTTTTTT. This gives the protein CASSPRTATNEKLFF.

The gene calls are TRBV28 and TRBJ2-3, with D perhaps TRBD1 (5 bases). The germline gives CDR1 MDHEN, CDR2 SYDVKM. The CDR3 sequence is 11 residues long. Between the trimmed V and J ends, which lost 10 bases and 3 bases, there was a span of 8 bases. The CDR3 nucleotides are TGTGCCATGGGGCAGACAGATACGCAGTATTTT. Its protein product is CAMGQTDTQYF.

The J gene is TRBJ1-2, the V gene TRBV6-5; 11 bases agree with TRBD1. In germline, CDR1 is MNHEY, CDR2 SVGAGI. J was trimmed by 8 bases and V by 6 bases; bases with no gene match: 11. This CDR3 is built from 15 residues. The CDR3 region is CASSRGQGAIIGYTF. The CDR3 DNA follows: TGTGCCAGCAGCCGCGGACAGGGGGCTATTATAGGCTACACCTTC.

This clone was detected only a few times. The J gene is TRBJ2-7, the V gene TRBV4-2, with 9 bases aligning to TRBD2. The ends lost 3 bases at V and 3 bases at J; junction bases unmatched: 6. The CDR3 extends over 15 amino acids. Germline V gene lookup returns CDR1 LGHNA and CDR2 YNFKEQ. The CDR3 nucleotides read TGTGCCAGCAGCCACGGGACTAGCACCAGCTACGAGCAGTACTTC. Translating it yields CASSHGTSTSYEQYF.

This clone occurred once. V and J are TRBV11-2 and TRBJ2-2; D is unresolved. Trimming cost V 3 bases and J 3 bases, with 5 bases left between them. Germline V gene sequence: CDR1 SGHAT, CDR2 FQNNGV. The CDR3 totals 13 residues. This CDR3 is CASSFDYTGELFF. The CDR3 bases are TGTGCCAGCAGCTTTGACTACACCGGGGAGCTGTTTTTT.

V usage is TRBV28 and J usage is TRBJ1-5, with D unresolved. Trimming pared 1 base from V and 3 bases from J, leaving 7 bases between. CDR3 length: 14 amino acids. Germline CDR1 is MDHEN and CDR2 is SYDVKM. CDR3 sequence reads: CASSLYVNNQPQHF. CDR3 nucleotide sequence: TGTGCCAGCAGTTTATACGTTAACAATCAGCCCCAGCATTTT.

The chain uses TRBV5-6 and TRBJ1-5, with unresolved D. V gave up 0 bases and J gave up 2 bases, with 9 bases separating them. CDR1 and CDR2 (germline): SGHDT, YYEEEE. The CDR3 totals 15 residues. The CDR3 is CASSLGGLGNQPQHF. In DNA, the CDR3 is TGTGCCAGCAGCTTGGGGGGTTTGGGCAATCAGCCCCAGCATTTT.

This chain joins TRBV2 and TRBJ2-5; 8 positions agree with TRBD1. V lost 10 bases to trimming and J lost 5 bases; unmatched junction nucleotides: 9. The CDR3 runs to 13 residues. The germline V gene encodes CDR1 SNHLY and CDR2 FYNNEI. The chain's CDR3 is CANRQGSGETQYF. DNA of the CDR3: TGTGCCAACCGACAGGGGTCGGGGGAGACCCAGTACTTC.

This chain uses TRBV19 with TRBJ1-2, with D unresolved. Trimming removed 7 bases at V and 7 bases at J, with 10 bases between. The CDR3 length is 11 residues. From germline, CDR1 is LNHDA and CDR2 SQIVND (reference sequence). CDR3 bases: TGTGCCAGTACCCCCGGAAGTGGCTACACCTTC. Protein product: CASTPGSGYTF. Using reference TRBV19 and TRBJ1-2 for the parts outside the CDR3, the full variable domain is DGGITQSPKYLFRKEGQNVTLSCEQNLNHDAMYWYRQDPGQGLRLIYYSQIVNDFQKGDIAEGYSVSREKKESFPLTVTSAQKNPTAFYLCASTPGSGYTFGSGTRLTVV.

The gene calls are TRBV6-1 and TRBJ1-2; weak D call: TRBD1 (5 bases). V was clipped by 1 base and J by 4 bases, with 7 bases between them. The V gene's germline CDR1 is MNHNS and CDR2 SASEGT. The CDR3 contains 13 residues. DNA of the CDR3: TGTGCCAGCAGTGAAGACCAGGGCTATGGCTACACCTTC. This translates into CASSEDQGYGYTF.

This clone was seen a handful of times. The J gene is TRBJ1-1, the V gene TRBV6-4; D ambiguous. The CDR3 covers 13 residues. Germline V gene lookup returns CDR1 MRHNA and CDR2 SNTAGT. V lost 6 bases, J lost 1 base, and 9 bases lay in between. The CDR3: CASRGPGNTEAFF. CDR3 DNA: TGTGCCAGCAGGGGTCCCGGGAACACTGAAGCTTTCTTT.